This T cell receptor (beta chain) was identified in a study of human T cells and chemical hapten exposure. From germline, CDR1 is MGHRA and CDR2 YSYEKL. Trimming cost V 5 bases and J 10 bases, with 15 bases left between them. The CDR3 runs 14 residues. A single record per CDR3 protein comes from TCRdb applying MiXCR to the RACE reads. The sample lists 250,000 or so distinct CDR3 sequences; 7.5% to 8% were seen once. In this sample, this clonotype turned up many times. Indicated time point: pre-sensitization, week 0. Treatment of the sample: therapeutic diphenylcyclopropenone sensitization with weekly scalp DPC.

The source of this sequence is a man between 18 and 35 years old with alopecia areata. Some clones in this sample may be carry-over from other donors' samples. Sequencing used whole blood, obtained in connection with sensitization to the hapten diphenylcyclopropenone (DPC). V usage is TRBV4-1 and J usage is TRBJ1-6, with D tentatively TRBD1 (5 bases). CDR3 DNA sequence: TGCGCCAGCAGCAACCGGGACCGGGGCTCACCCCTCCACTTT. Its protein product is CASSNRDRGSPLHF.